The 3 T cell receptor beta chains below come from one sample, sequenced in a study of T cells in Graves' hyperthyroidism and ophthalmopathy. TCR beta CDR3 regions were amplified from RNA. First-round RT-PCR of the TCR CDR3 relied on the HTBI primer set. Each CDR3 protein gets one entry after TCRdb re-called the multiplex PCR reads with MiXCR. The sample consists of about 260,000 distinct CDR3 sequences, about 20% of them appearing once. Sequencing used blood. All receptors derive from a man aged 25 to 45 with Graves' ophthalmopathy.

This clonotype has ten or more counts. The chain couples TRBV28 to TRBJ1-5; unclear D gene. Germline CDR1 reads MDHEN; CDR2 reads SYDVKM. The CDR3 has 14 residues. Trimming left V 5 bases short and J 2 bases short, with 10 bases between. CDR3 DNA: TGTGCCAGCAGTCGAGCCGTGGGCAATCAGCCCCAGCATTTT. It codes for CASSRAVGNQPQHF.

The chain employs TRBV4-1 and TRBJ2-5; 13 bases map to TRBD2. J was trimmed by 5 bases and V by 4 bases; bases with no gene match: 7. CDR1 MGHRA and CDR2 YSYEKL come from the germline V gene. This CDR3 is built from 16 residues. The CDR3 DNA is TGCGCCAGCAGCCCGGGGACTAGCGGGACGGAGGAGACCCAGTACTTC. Protein: CASSPGTSGTEETQYF.

About this clonotype itself: This clone may be a read error of a much larger clone one base away. This chain uses TRBV28 with TRBJ2-1, with TRBD2 matching 10 bases. Germline values: CDR1 MDHEN, CDR2 SYDVKM. This CDR3 is 15 amino acids long. The CDR3 protein is CTSSQAGGPHNEQFF. For the CDR3, the DNA is TGTACCAGCAGCCAAGCGGGAGGGCCCCACAATGAGCAGTTCTTC. The variable domain in full, with the rest retrieved from reference TRBV28 and TRBJ2-1, is DVKVTQSSRYLVKRTGEKVFLECVQDMDHENMFWYRQDPGLGLRLIYFSYDVKMKEKGDIPEGYSVSREKKERFSLILESASTNQTSMYLCTSSQAGGPHNEQFFGPGTRLTVL.